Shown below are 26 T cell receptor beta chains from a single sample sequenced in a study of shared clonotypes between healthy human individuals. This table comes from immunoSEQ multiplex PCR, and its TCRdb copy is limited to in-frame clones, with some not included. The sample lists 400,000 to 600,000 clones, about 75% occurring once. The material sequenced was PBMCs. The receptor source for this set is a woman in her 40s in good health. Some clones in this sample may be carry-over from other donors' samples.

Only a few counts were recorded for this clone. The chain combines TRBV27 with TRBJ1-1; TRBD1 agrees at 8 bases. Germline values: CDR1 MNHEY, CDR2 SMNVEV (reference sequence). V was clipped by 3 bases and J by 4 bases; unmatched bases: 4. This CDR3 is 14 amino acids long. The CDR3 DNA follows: TGTGCCAGCAGTTTGGCGGGGACAGGCACTGAAGCTTTCTTT. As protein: CASSLAGTGTEAFF.

The CDR3 sequence: CSAPQGFAYNEQFF. The CDR3 bases are TGCAGCGCCCCCCAGGGGTTCGCCTACAATGAGCAGTTCTTC. The chain links TRBV29-1 to TRBJ2-1, with TRBD1 as a possible D gene (6 bases). The CDR3 is 14 amino acids. The germline gives CDR1 SQVTM, CDR2 ANQGSEA. V was cut by 7 bases and J by 2 bases, with 15 bases left in between.

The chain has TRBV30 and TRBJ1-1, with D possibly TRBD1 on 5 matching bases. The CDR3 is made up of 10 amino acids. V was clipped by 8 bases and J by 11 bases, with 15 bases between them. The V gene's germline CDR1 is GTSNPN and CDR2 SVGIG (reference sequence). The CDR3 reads CAHGRVWAFF. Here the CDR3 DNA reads TGTGCCCACGGCAGGGTTTGGGCTTTCTTT. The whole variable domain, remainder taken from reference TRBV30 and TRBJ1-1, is SQTIHQWPATLVQPVGSPLSLECTVEGTSNPNLYWYRQAAGRGLQLLFYSVGIGQISSEVPQNLSASRPQDRQFILSSKKLLLSDSGFYLCAHGRVWAFFGQGTRLTVV.

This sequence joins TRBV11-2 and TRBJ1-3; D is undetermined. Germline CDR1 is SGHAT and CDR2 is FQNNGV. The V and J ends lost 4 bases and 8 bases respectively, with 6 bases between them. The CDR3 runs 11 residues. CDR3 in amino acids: CASSSVDTIYF. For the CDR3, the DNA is TGTGCCAGCAGCTCCGTGGACACCATATATTTT.

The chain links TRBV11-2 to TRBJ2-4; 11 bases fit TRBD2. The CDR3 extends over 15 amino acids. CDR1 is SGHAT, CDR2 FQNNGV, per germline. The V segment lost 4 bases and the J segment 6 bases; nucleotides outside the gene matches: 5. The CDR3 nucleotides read TGTGCCAGCAGCTCCGTAGCGGGAGGGGCAAACATTCAGTACTTC. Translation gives CASSSVAGGANIQYF.

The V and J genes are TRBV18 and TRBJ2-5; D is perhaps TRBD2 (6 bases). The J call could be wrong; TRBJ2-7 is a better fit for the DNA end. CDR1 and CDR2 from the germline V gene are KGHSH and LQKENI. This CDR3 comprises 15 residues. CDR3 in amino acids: CASSPLAGGAYEQYF. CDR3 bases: TGTGCCAGCTCACCACTCGCTGGCGGGGCCTACGAGCAGTACTTC.

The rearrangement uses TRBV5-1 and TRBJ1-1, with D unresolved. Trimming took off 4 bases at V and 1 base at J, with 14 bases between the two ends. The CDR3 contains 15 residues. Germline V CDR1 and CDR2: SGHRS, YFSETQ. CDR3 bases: TGCGCCAGCAGCAGTAAAGGGCCAACGAACACTGAAGCTTTCTTT. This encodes CASSSKGPTNTEAFF.

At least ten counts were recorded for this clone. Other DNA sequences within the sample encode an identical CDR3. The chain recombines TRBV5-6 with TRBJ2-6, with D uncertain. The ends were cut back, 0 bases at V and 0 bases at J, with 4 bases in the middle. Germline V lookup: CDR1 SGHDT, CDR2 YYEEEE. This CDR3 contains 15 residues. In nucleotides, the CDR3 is TGTGCCAGCAGCTTGGGTGTCTCTGGGGCCAACGTCCTGACTTTC. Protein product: CASSLGVSGANVLTF.

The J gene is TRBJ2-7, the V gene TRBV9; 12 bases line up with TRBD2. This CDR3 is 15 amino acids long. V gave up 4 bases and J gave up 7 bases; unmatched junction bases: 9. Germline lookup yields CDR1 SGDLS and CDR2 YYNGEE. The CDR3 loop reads CASSLGLAGTREQYF. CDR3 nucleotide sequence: TGTGCCAGCAGCCTCGGACTAGCGGGGACCCGGGAGCAGTACTTC.

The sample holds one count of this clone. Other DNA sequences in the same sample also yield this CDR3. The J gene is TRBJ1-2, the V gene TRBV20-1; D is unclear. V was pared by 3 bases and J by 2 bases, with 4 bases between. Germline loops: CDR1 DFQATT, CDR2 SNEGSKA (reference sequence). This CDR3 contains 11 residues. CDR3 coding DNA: TGCAGTGCTAGTCCAAACTATGGCTACACCTTC. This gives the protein CSASPNYGYTF.

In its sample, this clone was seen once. For the CDR3, the DNA is TGTGCCAGCAGTCGGACAGGGGCCTCCTACGAGCAGTACTTC. Translating gives CASSRTGASYEQYF. This chain connects TRBV27 to TRBJ2-7; 9 positions agree with TRBD1. CDR1 and CDR2 (germline): MNHEY, SMNVEV (reference sequence). The CDR3 has 14 residues. V lost 5 bases and J lost 0; bases outside the gene matches: 2.

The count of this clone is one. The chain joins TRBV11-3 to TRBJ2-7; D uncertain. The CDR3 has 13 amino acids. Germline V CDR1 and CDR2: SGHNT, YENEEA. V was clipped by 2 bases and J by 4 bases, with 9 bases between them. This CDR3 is CASSLSVGYEQYF. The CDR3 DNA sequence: TGTGCCAGCAGCTTATCCGTCGGTTACGAGCAGTACTTC.

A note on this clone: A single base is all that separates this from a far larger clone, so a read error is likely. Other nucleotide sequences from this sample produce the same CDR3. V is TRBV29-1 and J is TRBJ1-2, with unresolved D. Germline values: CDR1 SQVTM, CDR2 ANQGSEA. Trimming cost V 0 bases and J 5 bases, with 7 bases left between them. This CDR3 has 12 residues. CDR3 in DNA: TGCAGCGTTGAAGACCATAATTATGGCTACACCTTC. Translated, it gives CSVEDHNYGYTF.

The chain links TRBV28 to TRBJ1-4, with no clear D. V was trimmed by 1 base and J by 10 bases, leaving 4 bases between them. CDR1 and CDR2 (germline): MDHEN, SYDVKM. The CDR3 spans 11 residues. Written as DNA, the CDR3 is TGTGCCAGCAGTTTATTTGGAAAACTGTTTTTT. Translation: CASSLFGKLFF.

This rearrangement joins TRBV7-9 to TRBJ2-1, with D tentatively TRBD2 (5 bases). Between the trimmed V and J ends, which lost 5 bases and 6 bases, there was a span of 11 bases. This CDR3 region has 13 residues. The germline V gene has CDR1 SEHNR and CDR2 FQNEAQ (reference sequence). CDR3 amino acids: CASSAGLINEQFF. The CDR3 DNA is TGTGCCAGCAGCGCAGGACTGATCAATGAGCAGTTCTTC. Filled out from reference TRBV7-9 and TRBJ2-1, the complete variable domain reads DTGVSQNPRHKITKRGQNVTFRCDPISEHNRLYWYRQTLGQGPEFLTYFQNEAQLEKSRLLSDRFSAERPKGSFSTLEIQRTEQGDSAMYLCASSAGLINEQFFGPGTRLTVL.

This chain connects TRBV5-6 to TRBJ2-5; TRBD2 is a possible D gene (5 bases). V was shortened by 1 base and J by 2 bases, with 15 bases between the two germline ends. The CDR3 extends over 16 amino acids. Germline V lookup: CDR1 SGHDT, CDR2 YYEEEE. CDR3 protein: CASSLLTGSPQETQYF. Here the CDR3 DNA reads TGTGCCAGCAGCTTGTTGACGGGATCCCCGCAAGAGACCCAGTACTTC.

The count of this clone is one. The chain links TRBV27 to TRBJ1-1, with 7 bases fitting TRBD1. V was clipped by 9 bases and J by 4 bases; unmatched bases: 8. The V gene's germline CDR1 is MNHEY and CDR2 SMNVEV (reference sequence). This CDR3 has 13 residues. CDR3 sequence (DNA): TGTGCCAGTAAATTTCCAGGGGGCACTGAAGCTTTCTTT. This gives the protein CASKFPGGTEAFF.

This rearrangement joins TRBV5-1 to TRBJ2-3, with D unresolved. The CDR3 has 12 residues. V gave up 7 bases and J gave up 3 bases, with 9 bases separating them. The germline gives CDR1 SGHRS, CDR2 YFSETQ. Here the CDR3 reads CASGLETDTQYF. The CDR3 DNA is TGCGCCAGCGGCCTCGAAACAGATACGCAGTATTTT.

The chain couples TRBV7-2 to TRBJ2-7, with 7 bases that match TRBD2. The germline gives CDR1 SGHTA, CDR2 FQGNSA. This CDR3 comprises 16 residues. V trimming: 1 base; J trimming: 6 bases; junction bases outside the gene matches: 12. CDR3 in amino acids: CASSLVGAERGIEQYF. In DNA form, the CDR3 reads TGTGCCAGCAGCTTAGTCGGGGCAGAGCGGGGAATCGAGCAGTACTTC.

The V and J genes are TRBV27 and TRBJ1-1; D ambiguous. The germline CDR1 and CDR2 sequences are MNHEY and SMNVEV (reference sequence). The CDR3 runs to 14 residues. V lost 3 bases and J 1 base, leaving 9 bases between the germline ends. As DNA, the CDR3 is TGTGCCAGCAGTTTGTACACGACGAACACTGAAGCTTTCTTT. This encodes CASSLYTTNTEAFF.

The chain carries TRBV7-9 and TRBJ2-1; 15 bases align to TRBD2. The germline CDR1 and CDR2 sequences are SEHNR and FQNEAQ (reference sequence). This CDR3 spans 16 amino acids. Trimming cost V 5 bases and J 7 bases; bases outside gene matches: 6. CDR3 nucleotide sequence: TGTGCCAGCAGCCGCCCGGGACTAGCGGGAGGAAATGAGCAGTTCTTC. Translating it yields CASSRPGLAGGNEQFF.

The CDR3 loop reads CASRPLVRGFNEQFF. CDR3 DNA: TGTGCCAGCAGACCCCTCGTAAGGGGTTTCAATGAGCAGTTCTTC. The V call is TRBV28, the J call TRBJ2-1; a weak D match, TRBD1 (5 bases). The CDR3 covers 15 residues. The V and J ends lost 6 bases and 6 bases respectively, with 18 bases between them. In germline, CDR1 is MDHEN, CDR2 SYDVKM.

This chain's CDR3 is CASSLPGTSGPYEQYF. As DNA, the CDR3 is TGTGCCAGCAGTTTACCCGGGACTAGCGGACCCTACGAGCAGTACTTC. The chain uses TRBV28 and TRBJ2-7, with 11 positions matching TRBD2. From germline, CDR1 is MDHEN and CDR2 SYDVKM. V was clipped by 2 bases and J by 2 bases; unmatched bases: 5. CDR3 length: 16 amino acids. Full variable domain (missing parts from reference TRBV28 and TRBJ2-7): DVKVTQSSRYLVKRTGEKVFLECVQDMDHENMFWYRQDPGLGLRLIYFSYDVKMKEKGDIPEGYSVSREKKERFSLILESASTNQTSMYLCASSLPGTSGPYEQYFGPGTRLTVT.

The CDR3 here is CASSFSGSETQYF. DNA for the CDR3: TGTGCCAGCAGCTTTAGCGGGAGTGAGACCCAGTACTTC. The V and J genes are TRBV7-6 and TRBJ2-5, with 9 bases that match TRBD2. The V segment lost 3 bases and the J segment 5 bases; nucleotides outside the gene matches: 1. Germline lookup yields CDR1 SGHVS and CDR2 FNYEAQ. The CDR3 runs 13 residues.

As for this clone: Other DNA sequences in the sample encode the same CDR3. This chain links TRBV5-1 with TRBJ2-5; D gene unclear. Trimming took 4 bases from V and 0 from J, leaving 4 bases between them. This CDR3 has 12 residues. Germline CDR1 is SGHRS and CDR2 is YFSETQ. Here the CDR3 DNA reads TGCGCCAGCAGCCCTGACCAAGAGACCCAGTACTTC. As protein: CASSPDQETQYF.

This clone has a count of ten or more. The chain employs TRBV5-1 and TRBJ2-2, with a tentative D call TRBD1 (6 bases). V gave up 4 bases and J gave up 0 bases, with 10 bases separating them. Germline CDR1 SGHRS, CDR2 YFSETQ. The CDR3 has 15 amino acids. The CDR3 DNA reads TGCGCCAGCAGCCTGGGACACACGAACACCGGGGAGCTGTTTTTT. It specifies CASSLGHTNTGELFF. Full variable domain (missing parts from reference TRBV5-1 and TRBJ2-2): KAGVTQTPRYLIKTRGQQVTLSCSPISGHRSVSWYQQTPGQGLQFLFEYFSETQRNKGNFPGRFSGRQFSNSRSEMNVSTLELGDSALYLCASSLGHTNTGELFFGEGSRLTVL.